The sample holds many counts of the clone carrying this T cell receptor (beta chain). Its antigen is unknown. The data were taken from a study of T-cell reconstitution after alpha-beta-depleted transplantation in children. Study-level findings and limits: Surviving recipient T cells and thymic progenitors underlay high day-60 TCRbeta diversity in some patients.

Molecular barcoding with unique molecular identifiers was used for the TCRbeta library. Each CDR3 protein is one row after TCRdb ran MiXCR on the PCR reads. The sample carries 55,000 to 90,000 distinct CDR3 sequences, over 4.5% recorded once. CDR1 and CDR2 (germline): DFQATT, SNEGSKA (reference sequence). The CDR3 has 14 residues. Between the trimmed V and J ends, which lost 3 bases and 4 bases, there was a span of 15 bases. The V gene is TRBV20-1, the J gene TRBJ1-2; possibly TRBD1 for D (6 bases). This clonotype was obtained from a boy under three years old who had a stem cell transplant for acute myeloid leukemia, so the T cells may come from the graft donor. The source material was PBMCs, mostly from graft donor cells, sampled 180 days after TCRalphabeta/CD19-depleted stem cell transplant. This chain's CDR3 is CSARRGNLIYGYTF. DNA for the CDR3: TGCAGTGCTAGGAGGGGGAACCTTATCTATGGCTACACCTTC.